The clone carrying this T cell receptor (beta chain) was seen at least ten times. Preparation of the TCRbeta library was carried out with unique molecular identifiers. TCRdb fed the PCR reads into MiXCR, producing one record per CDR3 protein. The sample contains fewer than 200,000 distinct CDR3 sequences, around 6.8% of which appear only once. The sample is drawn from a study of T-cell reconstitution after alpha-beta-depleted transplantation in children. Trimming removed 3 bases from V and 0 bases from J, with 16 bases in between. The CDR3 spans 16 residues. The germline CDR1 and CDR2 sequences are SQVTM and ANQGSEA.

The rearrangement joins TRBV29-1 to TRBJ2-3; maybe TRBD1 (7 bases). This sequence was found in a human donor who donated a stem cell graft to a child with Wiskott-Aldrich syndrome. This material consisted of PBMCs from the stem cell graft donor, taken from the stem cell graft. CDR3 region: CSVDFRGESSTDTQYF. The CDR3 nucleotides are TGCAGCGTTGATTTCAGGGGGGAATCTAGCACAGATACGCAGTATTTT.